This T cell receptor beta chain was observed in a study of T cell responses to AZD1222 COVID-19 vaccine. Method: immunoSEQ multiplex PCR; TCRdb's copy keeps in-frame clones and lacks some. The sample shows over 65,000 clones, around 90% of them seen only once. Study results and limitations: Clonal diversity was possibly underestimated; the donors were predominantly white British and more often female. CD4 TCRs linked to vaccination spanned spike, dominating at 160-218 and 743-854. Receipt of two AZD1222 doses was followed by a rise in Spike-specific TCR breadth and depth. Seropositive AZD1222 recipients at baseline numbered only five or six.

This CDR3 is 16 amino acids long. In germline, CDR1 is MDHEN, CDR2 SYDVKM. The J segment lost 4 bases and the V segment lost 8 bases, leaving 9 bases of the junction unmatched. With regard to this clone: Its target is not known.

The material was peripheral blood, obtained 28 days after the second AZD1222 dose. V gene TRBV28 combines with J gene TRBJ2-6; 9 nucleotides align to TRBD1. This TCR came from an adult who received the AZD1222 COVID-19 vaccine. In DNA form, the CDR3 reads TGTGCCAGCGGGACAGGGTGGGTGTCAGGGGCCAACGTCCTGACTTTC. It is translated as CASGTGWVSGANVLTF.